The next 5 T cell receptor beta chains were all read from a single sample in a study of regulatory T cells in long-lasting Graves disease. As to time point: persistent/refractory GD, antithyroid drugs over 5 years with positive TRAb. PBMCs provided the RNA from which the TCR library was made. iRepertoire HTBI primers and Arm-PCR of CDR3 regions built TCR beta libraries. TCRdb re-called the multiplex PCR reads with MiXCR, one entry per CDR3 protein. This sample has about 460,000 distinct CDR3 sequences, with 22% found just once. The sample was peripheral blood mononuclear cells (PBMCs), taken when the disease was refractory, from a patient treated with antithyroid drugs. The source is a female donor with Graves disease.

As concerns this clonotype: A much larger clone sits a single nucleotide away, making a read error possible. The rearrangement joins TRBV6-5 to TRBJ1-2; D might be TRBD1 (5 bases). The CDR3 length is 13 residues. Germline CDR1 MNHEY, CDR2 SVGAGI. The CDR3 spells CTSSYSRQGGYTF. The CDR3 DNA reads TGTACCAGCAGTTACTCACGGCAGGGTGGCTACACCTTC.

This sequence joins TRBV11-2 and TRBJ2-7; D not certain. Germline CDR1 and CDR2: SGHAT and FQNNGV. The CDR3 length is 11 residues. V shed 4 bases and J shed 7 bases, with 8 bases lying between them. The CDR3 spells CASSSYLEQYF. Here the CDR3 DNA reads TGTGCCAGCAGCTCCTATCTAGAGCAGTACTTC.

In this sample, this clonotype turned up a few times. J is TRBJ2-6 and V is TRBV28; 10 positions match TRBD1. Germline CDR1 is MDHEN and CDR2 is SYDVKM. J was trimmed by 2 bases and V by 8 bases; bases with no gene match: 6. The CDR3 is made up of 16 amino acids. The CDR3 DNA is TGTGCCAGCCTAAGACAGGGGGCGGCTGGGGCCAACGTCCTGACTTTC. It codes for CASLRQGAAGANVLTF.

The rearrangement uses TRBV19 and TRBJ2-2; D is unresolved. Trimming cost V 10 bases and J 1 base, with 7 bases left between them. The CDR3 covers 12 residues. Per germline, CDR1 LNHDA and CDR2 SQIVND (reference sequence). CDR3 nucleotides: TGTGCCACGCGACAGAACACCGGGGAGCTGTTTTTT. It is translated as CATRQNTGELFF.

As concerns this clonotype: This sequence may be a read error, since a much larger clone differs from it by one base. V is TRBV7-2 and J is TRBJ2-5, with 9 bases matching TRBD2. From germline, CDR1 is SGHTA and CDR2 FQGNSA. The CDR3 length is 14 residues. The CDR3 DNA reads as TGTGCCAGTGGGATAGCGGGAGTCGAAGAGACCCAGTGCTTC. This sequence encodes CASGIAGVEETQCF.